The TCR beta chain described here comes from a study of cytomegalovirus exposure and HLA in healthy donors. The junction had 8 bases not matched to a gene; V was cut back by 0 bases and J by 0 bases. In germline, CDR1 is SGHNT, CDR2 YYREEE (reference sequence). The CDR3 runs to 18 residues. Assay used: immunoSEQ multiplex PCR; TCRdb lists only in-frame clones, some missing. The sample has 130,000 to 150,000 clones, 75% to 90% seen once. This sequence was found in a woman aged 25 to 45 in good health and CMV-seropositive. This chain uses TRBV5-4 with TRBJ2-7, with 11 bases fitting TRBD2. Sequencing input: PBMCs. CDR3 nucleotides: TGTGCCAGCAGCTTGGATCTAGCACTAGCGGGAGCCTCCTACGAGCAGTACTTC. Amino acids: CASSLDLALAGASYEQYF.